Each of the 22 T cell receptor beta chains below was sequenced from the same sample in a study of tumor-infiltrating lymphocytes in oesophageal squamous cell carcinoma. Each CDR3 protein gets one entry after TCRdb re-called the PCR reads with MiXCR. Of about 13,000 distinct CDR3 sequences listed, 45% to 60% are singletons. The sequenced sample was blood. The source is a female donor with esophageal squamous cell carcinoma.

This clonotype is classed as medium-sized. The chain joins TRBV6-1 to TRBJ2-7; weak D call: TRBD2 (5 bases). The germline V gene encodes CDR1 MNHNS and CDR2 SASEGT. The V gene lost 0 bases and the J gene lost 4 bases, with 13 bases spanning the gap. The CDR3 has 15 residues. This CDR3 reads CASSEAALSGYEQYF. The CDR3 DNA follows: TGTGCCAGCAGTGAAGCGGCCCTGTCGGGGTACGAGCAGTACTTC.

The chain links TRBV7-2 to TRBJ2-1, with D hard to call. The germline V gene encodes CDR1 SGHTA and CDR2 FQGNSA. The CDR3 runs to 14 residues. The V gene lost 1 base and the J gene lost 9 bases, with 13 bases spanning the gap. The CDR3 bases are TGTGCCAGCAGCTTAGATGGCAGGTTCGGTGAGCAGTTCTTC. Translation: CASSLDGRFGEQFF.

This clonotype has ten or more counts. The rearrangement links TRBV5-1 to TRBJ2-7; 8 bases are shared with TRBD2. The J segment lost 0 bases and the V segment lost 4 bases, leaving 9 bases of the junction unmatched. CDR3 length equals 16 residues. The germline gives CDR1 SGHRS, CDR2 YFSETQ. CDR3 residues: CASSLSGTGGSYEQYF. CDR3 nucleotides: TGCGCCAGCAGCCTTAGCGGGACCGGAGGCTCCTACGAGCAGTACTTC.

The chain employs TRBV7-9 and TRBJ2-2; D perhaps matches TRBD2 (6 bases). Deletions cut 1 base from V and 6 bases from J, with 12 bases between. CDR3 length: 15 amino acids. Germline CDR1 SEHNR, CDR2 FQNEAQ (reference sequence). CDR3 amino acids: CASSLGNSGAGELFF. DNA for the CDR3: TGTGCCAGCAGCTTAGGAAATAGCGGTGCCGGGGAGCTGTTTTTT.

V and J are TRBV24-1 and TRBJ2-5; D is perhaps TRBD2 (6 bases). The tail of the sequence fits TRBJ2-1 better, so the J call may be wrong. Germline CDR1 is KGHDR and CDR2 is SFDVKD. The CDR3 length is 16 residues. This chain's CDR3 is CATSDWDSRTYNEQFF. CDR3 coding DNA: TGTGCCACCAGTGATTGGGACTCCCGGACCTACAATGAGCAGTTCTTC.

Turning to this clonotype: This CDR3 fails to terminate in the conserved phenylalanine or tryptophan, so it likely reflects a read error. The limits of the CDR3 on the DNA are not certain, so only TCRdb's listed CDR3 is given. The CDR3 here is CASSFGVDYGYTFGS. The chain combines TRBV12-3 or TRBV12-4 with TRBJ2-5. Both ends counted, the CDR3 spans 15 residues.

This clonotype was detected once. The rearrangement uses TRBV3-1 and TRBJ2-2; D gene uncertain. Trimming took 6 bases from V and 1 from J, leaving 6 bases between them. There are 13 residues in the CDR3. The germline V gene encodes CDR1 LGHDT and CDR2 YNNKEL (reference sequence). This CDR3 reads CASRRKNTGELFF. The CDR3 DNA sequence: TGTGCCAGCAGACGTAAGAACACCGGGGAGCTGTTTTTT.

In this sample, this clonotype turned up once. The chain has TRBV5-1 and TRBJ1-5; D is ambiguous. CDR3 length: 16 residues. V lost 10 bases and J lost 6, with 26 bases in between. From germline, CDR1 is SGHRS and CDR2 YFSETQ. The CDR3 nucleotides read TGCGCCGGGCGACTGCAGGCTGTCTCGATCGGTCAGCCCCAGCATTTT. This gives the protein CAGRLQAVSIGQPQHF. The full variable domain, its missing parts supplied by reference TRBV5-1 and TRBJ1-5, is KAGVTQTPRYLIKTRGQQVTLSCSPISGHRSVSWYQQTPGQGLQFLFEYFSETQRNKGNFPGRFSGRQFSNSRSEMNVSTLELGDSALYLCAGRLQAVSIGQPQHFGDGTRLSIL.

The chain joins TRBV27 to TRBJ2-7; the match to TRBD2 covers 10 bases. TRBJ2-1 matches the DNA end more closely, so the J call is doubtful. Germline CDR1 reads MNHEY; CDR2 reads SMNVEV (reference sequence). There are 16 residues in the CDR3. The DNA of the CDR3 is TGTGCCAGCAGTACCGGACTAGCGGAAACCTACAATGAGCAGTTCTTC. Encoded protein: CASSTGLAETYNEQFF.

As regards this clonotype: The junction differs from germline at one of its ends, possibly a read error. The CDR3 loop reads CASSAQRSFSPLHF. In DNA form, the CDR3 reads TGTGCCAGCAGCGCCCAGAGGAGTTTTTCACCCCTCCACTTC. The chain employs TRBV2 and TRBJ2-7; D gene unclear. The germline CDR1 and CDR2 sequences are SNHLY and FYNNEI. The CDR3 has 14 amino acids.

The V call is TRBV7-3, the J call TRBJ2-1; the match to TRBD2 covers 9 bases. Trimming cost V 1 base and J 6 bases; bases outside gene matches: 4. The CDR3 sequence is 15 residues long. Germline CDR1 reads SGHTA; CDR2 reads FQGTGA. The DNA of the CDR3 is TGTGCCAGCAGCTTAAGGGGACTAGCCTCCAATGAGCAGTTCTTC. It codes for CASSLRGLASNEQFF. Together with reference TRBV7-3 and TRBJ2-1, the CDR3 gives the full variable domain: GAGVSQTPSNKVTEKGKYVELRCDPISGHTALYWYRQSLGQGPEFLIYFQGTGAADDSGLPNDRFFAVRPEGSVSTLKIQRTERGDSAVYLCASSLRGLASNEQFFGPGTRLTVL.

With regard to this clonotype: As the CDR3 is not closed by the conserved phenylalanine or tryptophan, this likely results from a read error. The DNA is omitted, as the CDR3 cannot be located on it reliably, and the CDR3 follows TCRdb's listing. The rearrangement links TRBV6-1 to TRBJ2-6; the table gives TRBD2 as D, unverified against the DNA. The germline V gene has CDR1 MNHNS and CDR2 SASEGT. The CDR3 contains 17 residues when both ends are counted. CDR3 region: CASSEISGGAKEQFFGA.

The chain carries TRBV9 and TRBJ2-5; 9 bases are shared with TRBD2. V shed 0 bases and J 4 bases; nucleotides not matched to a gene: 4. Germline loops: CDR1 SGDLS, CDR2 YYNGEE. The CDR3 sequence is 15 residues long. CDR3 bases: TGTGCCAGCAGCGTAGGATCTAGCGGGGCAGAGACCCAGTACTTC. It yields the protein CASSVGSSGAETQYF.

This clonotype was seen only once. J is TRBJ1-1 and V is TRBV7-9, with TRBD1 identical over 7 bases. CDR3 length equals 14 residues. CDR1 SEHNR and CDR2 FQNEAQ come from the germline V gene (reference sequence). V trimming: 6 bases; J trimming: 0 bases; junction bases outside the gene matches: 4. CDR3 nucleotide sequence: TGTGCCAGCAGGAGCACAGGGGTGAACACTGAAGCTTTCTTT. This gives the protein CASRSTGVNTEAFF. The full variable domain, rest sourced from reference TRBV7-9 and TRBJ1-1, is DTGVSQNPRHKITKRGQNVTFRCDPISEHNRLYWYRQTLGQGPEFLTYFQNEAQLEKSRLLSDRFSAERPKGSFSTLEIQRTEQGDSAMYLCASRSTGVNTEAFFGQGTRLTVV.

Details on this clonotype: This is likely a read error, given that the CDR3 carries no conserved phenylalanine or tryptophan at its end. The limits of the CDR3 on the DNA are not certain, so only TCRdb's listed CDR3 is given. This chain joins TRBV7-9 and TRBJ2-7; TRBD1, the table's D call, was not compared with the DNA. Germline V gene data show CDR1 as SEHNR and CDR2 as FQNEAQ (reference sequence). The CDR3 numbers 16 amino acids, ends counted. CDR3 amino acids: CASSLPGTAYGYTFGS.

The chain has TRBV11-2 and TRBJ2-7, with TRBD2 matching over 13 bases. With V trimmed by 5 bases and J by 7 bases, 8 bases remained unmatched. The CDR3 is 15 amino acids. Germline CDR1 is SGHAT and CDR2 is FQNNGV. The CDR3 loop reads CASSPTSGRGNEQYF. CDR3 nucleotides: TGTGCCAGCAGCCCTACTAGCGGGAGGGGGAATGAGCAGTACTTC.

By its share, this clonotype is medium-sized. This chain joins TRBV5-8 and TRBJ1-1, with D possibly TRBD1 on 5 matching bases. This CDR3 has 15 amino acids. The germline CDR1 and CDR2 sequences are SGHTS and YDEGEE. V was clipped by 6 bases and J by 1 base, with 16 bases between them. CDR3 amino acids: CASNEGLIPNTEAFF. CDR3 bases: TGTGCCAGCAACGAGGGGTTGATCCCGAACACTGAAGCTTTCTTT. Complete variable domain (other parts from reference TRBV5-8 and TRBJ1-1): EAGVTQSPTHLIKTRGQQATLRCSPISGHTSVYWYQQALGLGLQFLLWYDEGEERNRGNFPPRFSGRQFPNYSSELNVNALELEDSALYLCASNEGLIPNTEAFFGQGTRLTVV.

The V and J genes are TRBV6-1 and TRBJ2-3; 7 bases align to TRBD1. The DNA end is a closer match to TRBJ2-1, so the J assignment may be wrong. The CDR3 is made up of 15 amino acids. Germline CDR1 and CDR2: MNHNS and SASEGT. The CDR3 spells CASTTRGSSYNEQFF. CDR3 coding DNA: TGTGCCAGCACCACCAGGGGGAGCTCCTACAATGAGCAGTTCTTC.

Sample share makes this clonotype medium-sized. This chain links TRBV28 with TRBJ2-1; 8 nucleotides line up with TRBD2. The CDR3 sequence is 15 residues long. Germline V CDR1 and CDR2: MDHEN, SYDVKM. V dropped 7 bases and J dropped 4; count of bases not matched to a gene: 9. The CDR3 DNA reads TGTGCCAGCAAAACGGGACTAGGATTATACAATGAGCAGTTCTTC. This sequence encodes CASKTGLGLYNEQFF.

The V and J genes are TRBV12-3 or TRBV12-4 and TRBJ2-5; D may be TRBD1 or TRBD2 (5 bases each). The end of the DNA fits TRBJ2-1 better, so the J call may be wrong. CDR3 length equals 14 residues. CDR3 region: CASRSPGPRDEQFF. CDR3 DNA: TGTGCCAGCAGATCTCCGGGGCCGAGGGATGAGCAGTTCTTC.

This clonotype was seen more than once but under ten times. This rearrangement joins TRBV4-2 to TRBJ2-7, with 9 bases fitting TRBD2. Unmatched junction bases numbered 7, after V lost 1 base and J lost 6 bases. CDR3 length equals 15 residues. The germline V gene has CDR1 LGHNA and CDR2 YNFKEQ. CDR3: CASSQVASGDPEQYF. CDR3 nucleotides: TGTGCCAGCAGCCAAGTTGCTAGCGGGGACCCCGAGCAGTACTTC.

This sequence joins TRBV24-1 and TRBJ2-5; 7 bases agree with TRBD1. This CDR3 spans 16 amino acids. V was pared by 4 bases and J by 11 bases, with 18 bases of the junction left unmatched. Germline CDR1 reads KGHDR; CDR2 reads SFDVKD. This CDR3 is CATSDPSGTARNEQYF. CDR3 DNA: TGTGCCACCAGTGACCCGTCCGGGACAGCTCGAAATGAGCAGTACTTC.